The 5 T cell receptor beta chains below come from one sample, sequenced in a study of T-cell reconstitution after alpha-beta-depleted transplantation in children (dated by TCRdb to the mid-2010s). Library method: PCR. The reads were generated on an Illumina HiSeq 2500. TCR library preparation used molecular barcoding, with unique molecular identifiers applied to normalize quantification of the TCRbeta repertoire. TCRdb's own reprocessing of the public reads used fastp at Q25 and MiXCR and kept productive beta chains. Each entry merges the rows of one CDR3 protein and shows their most common DNA and genes. This sample lists around 370,000 distinct CDR3 sequences; 9% to 12% were detected once. Under 3% of the sample is in the top ten clones. The sample in question was PBMCs from the stem cell graft donor, obtained from the stem cell graft. The receptors were sampled from a human donor who donated a stem cell graft to a child with acute lymphoblastic leukemia.

The chain has TRBV20-1 and TRBJ2-1; 10 bases are a match to TRBD2. This CDR3 comprises 17 residues. J lost 0 bases, V lost 4 bases, and 9 bases had no gene match. Germline V gene lookup returns CDR1 DFQATT and CDR2 SNEGSKA (reference sequence). The CDR3 DNA is TGCAGTGCTACAGTACTAGCGGGGACCAGCTCCTACAATGAGCAGTTCTTC. As protein: CSATVLAGTSSYNEQFF.

This clonotype was recorded at least ten times. The V call is TRBV5-1, the J call TRBJ2-3; maybe TRBD2 (6 bases). The ends were cut back, 5 bases at V and 1 base at J, with 14 bases in the middle. The CDR3 is 15 amino acids. Germline CDR1 is SGHRS and CDR2 is YFSETQ. The CDR3 reads CASSPGLEGTDTQYF. The DNA for the CDR3 is TGCGCCAGCAGTCCGGGACTGGAAGGCACAGATACGCAGTATTTT.

Many counts were recorded for this clonotype. The junction departs from germline at one end; a sequencing error may be responsible. CDR3 nucleotides: TGTGCCAGCAGTTTAAGGGAGAACACTGAAGCTTTCTTT. Amino acids: CASSLRENTEAFF. The chain joins TRBV5-1 to TRBJ1-1; no reliable D call. Germline CDR1 SGHRS, CDR2 YFSETQ. The CDR3 spans 13 residues.

This clonotype was picked up a small number of times. At one boundary the junction diverges from the germline segment, which might be a read error. The chain recombines TRBV11-2 with TRBJ1-1, with unresolved D. This CDR3 comprises 13 residues. Per the germline V gene, CDR1 is SGHAT and CDR2 is FQNNGV. Here the CDR3 reads CASSLGLKTEAFF. The CDR3 DNA sequence: TGTGCCAGCAGCTTAGGTCTGAAAACTGAAGCTTTCTTT.

This clonotype was seen a single time. The chain uses TRBV9 and TRBJ2-1; D call uncertain. The CDR3 is made up of 13 amino acids. Per the germline V gene, CDR1 is SGDLS and CDR2 is YYNGEE. V lost 3 bases to trimming and J lost 6 bases, with 10 bases between them. The chain's CDR3 is CASSADLVNEQFF. CDR3 coding DNA: TGTGCCAGCAGCGCCGACTTGGTCAATGAGCAGTTCTTC.